The clone carrying this TCR beta chain showed up just a few times. Antigen: not known. These data originate in a study of liver allograft versus peripheral blood T cells. Study context: Transplanted livers held T cell receptor repertoires, and these were compared with repertoires in recipients' peripheral blood.

One entry per CDR3 protein, called by TCRdb with MiXCR from the reads. The sample consists of 8,500 to 9,500 distinct CDR3 sequences, roughly 20% of them appearing once. V dropped 3 bases and J dropped 6; count of bases not matched to a gene: 4. There are 14 residues in the CDR3. The germline gives CDR1 SGHAT, CDR2 FQNNGV. Study findings and constraints: Reportedly, the T cell receptor repertoires inside liver allografts were not the same as those in peripheral blood.

This clonotype was sampled from a human patient who had a liver transplant. A share of the T cells may be of graft donor origin. The chain has TRBV11-2 and TRBJ2-2; 7 nucleotides agree with TRBD1. The CDR3 sequence is CASSFPDRAGELFF. The CDR3 DNA reads as TGTGCCAGCAGCTTTCCCGACAGGGCCGGGGAGCTGTTTTTT.